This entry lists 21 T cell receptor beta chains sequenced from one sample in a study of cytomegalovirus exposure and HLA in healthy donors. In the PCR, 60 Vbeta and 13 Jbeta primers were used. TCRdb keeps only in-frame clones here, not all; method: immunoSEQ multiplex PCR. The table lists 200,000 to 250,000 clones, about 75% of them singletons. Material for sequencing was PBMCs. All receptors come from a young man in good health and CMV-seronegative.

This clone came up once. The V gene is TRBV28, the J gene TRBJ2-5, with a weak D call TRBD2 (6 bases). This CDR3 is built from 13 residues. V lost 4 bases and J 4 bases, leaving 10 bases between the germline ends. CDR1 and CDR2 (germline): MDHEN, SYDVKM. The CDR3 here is CASSSEGPETQYF. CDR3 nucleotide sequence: TGTGCCAGCAGTTCGGAGGGGCCAGAGACCCAGTACTTC.

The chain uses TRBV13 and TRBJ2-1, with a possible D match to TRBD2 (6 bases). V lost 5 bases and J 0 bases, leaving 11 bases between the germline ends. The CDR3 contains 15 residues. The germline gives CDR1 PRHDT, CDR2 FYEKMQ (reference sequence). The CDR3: CASSETSSSYNEQFF. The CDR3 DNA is TGTGCCAGCAGCGAGACTAGTAGCTCCTACAATGAGCAGTTCTTC. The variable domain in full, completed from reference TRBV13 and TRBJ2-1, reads AAGVIQSPRHLIKEKRETATLKCYPIPRHDTVYWYQQGPGQDPQFLISFYEKMQSDKGSIPDRFSAQQFSDYHSELNMSSLELGDSALYFCASSETSSSYNEQFFGPGTRLTVL.

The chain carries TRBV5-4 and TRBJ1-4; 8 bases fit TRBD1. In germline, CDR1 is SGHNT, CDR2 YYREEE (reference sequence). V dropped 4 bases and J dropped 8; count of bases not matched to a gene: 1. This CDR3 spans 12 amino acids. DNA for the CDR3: TGTGCCAGCAGCAGGGACAGGGAAAAACTGTTTTTT. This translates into CASSRDREKLFF.

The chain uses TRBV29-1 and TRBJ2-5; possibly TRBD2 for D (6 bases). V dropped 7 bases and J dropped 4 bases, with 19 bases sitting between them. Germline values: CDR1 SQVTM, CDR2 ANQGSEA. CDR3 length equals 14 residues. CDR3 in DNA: TGCAGCGCCGCGGACGCGGGGATGGGAGAGACCCAGTACTTC. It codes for CSAADAGMGETQYF.

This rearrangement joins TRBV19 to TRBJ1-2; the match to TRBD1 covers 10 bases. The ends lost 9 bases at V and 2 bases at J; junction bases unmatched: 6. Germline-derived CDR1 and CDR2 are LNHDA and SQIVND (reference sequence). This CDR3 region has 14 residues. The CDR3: CASERDRGNYGYTF. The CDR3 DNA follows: TGTGCCAGCGAGCGGGACAGGGGAAACTATGGCTACACCTTC.

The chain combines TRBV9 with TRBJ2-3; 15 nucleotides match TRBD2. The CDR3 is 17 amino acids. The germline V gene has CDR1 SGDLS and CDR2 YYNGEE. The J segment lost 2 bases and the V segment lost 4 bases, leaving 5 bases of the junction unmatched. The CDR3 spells CASSPGTSGGFTDTQYF. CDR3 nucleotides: TGTGCCAGCAGCCCCGGGACTAGCGGGGGGTTCACAGATACGCAGTATTTT.

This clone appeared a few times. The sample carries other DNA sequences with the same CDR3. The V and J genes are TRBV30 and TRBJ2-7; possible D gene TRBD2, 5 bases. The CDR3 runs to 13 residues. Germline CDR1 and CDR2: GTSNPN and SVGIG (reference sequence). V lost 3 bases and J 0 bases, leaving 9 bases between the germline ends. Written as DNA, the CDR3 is TGTGCCTGGAGAGAGGGCAGCTCCTACGAGCAGTACTTC. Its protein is CAWREGSSYEQYF.

The CDR3 coding sequence is TGTGCCAGCAGCATTAGCGGGGGGGGAGGGAGAAACATTCAGTACTTC. Translation: CASSISGGGGRNIQYF. The chain couples TRBV11-2 to TRBJ2-4, with 11 positions matching TRBD2. Germline V gene sequence: CDR1 SGHAT, CDR2 FQNNGV. Losses at the gene ends were 5 bases for V and 6 bases for J; bases not matched to a gene: 9. The CDR3 has 16 residues.

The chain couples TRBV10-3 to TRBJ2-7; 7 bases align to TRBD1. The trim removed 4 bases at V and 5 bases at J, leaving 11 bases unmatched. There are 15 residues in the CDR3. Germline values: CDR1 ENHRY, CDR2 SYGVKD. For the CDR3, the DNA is TGTGCCATCAGTGGACGGACAGGCCTGTCTGACGAGCAGTACTTC. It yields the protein CAISGRTGLSDEQYF.

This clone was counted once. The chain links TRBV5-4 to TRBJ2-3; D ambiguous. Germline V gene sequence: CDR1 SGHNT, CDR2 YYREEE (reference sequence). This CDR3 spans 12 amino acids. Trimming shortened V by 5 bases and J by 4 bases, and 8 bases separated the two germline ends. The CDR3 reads CASSLDSDTQYF. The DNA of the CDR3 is TGTGCCAGCAGTCTAGACTCAGATACGCAGTATTTT.

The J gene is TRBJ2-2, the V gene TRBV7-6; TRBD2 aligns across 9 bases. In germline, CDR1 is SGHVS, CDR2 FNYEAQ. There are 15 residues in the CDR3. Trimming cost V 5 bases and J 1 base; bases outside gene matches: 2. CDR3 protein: CASSILAGNTGELFF. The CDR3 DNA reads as TGTGCCAGCAGCATACTAGCGGGGAACACCGGGGAGCTGTTTTTT.

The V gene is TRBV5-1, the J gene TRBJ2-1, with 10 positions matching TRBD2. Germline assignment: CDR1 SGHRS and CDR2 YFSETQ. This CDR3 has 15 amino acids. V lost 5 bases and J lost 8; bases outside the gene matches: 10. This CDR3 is CASRNLAGEGYEQFF. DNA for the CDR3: TGCGCCAGCAGAAATCTAGCGGGAGAGGGGTATGAGCAGTTCTTC.

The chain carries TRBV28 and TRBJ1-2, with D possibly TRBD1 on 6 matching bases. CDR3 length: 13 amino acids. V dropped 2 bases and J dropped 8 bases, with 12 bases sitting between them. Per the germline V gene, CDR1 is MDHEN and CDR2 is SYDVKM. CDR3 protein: CASSLGGPSGYTF. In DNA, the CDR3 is TGTGCCAGCAGTTTAGGGGGCCCCTCGGGCTACACCTTC.

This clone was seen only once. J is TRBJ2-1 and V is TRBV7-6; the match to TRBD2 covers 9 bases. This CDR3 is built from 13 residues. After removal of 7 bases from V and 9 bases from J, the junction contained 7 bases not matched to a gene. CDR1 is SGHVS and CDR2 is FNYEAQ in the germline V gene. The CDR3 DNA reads TGTGCCAGCACAAGCGGGAGGATGGTTGAGCAGTTCTTC. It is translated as CASTSGRMVEQFF.

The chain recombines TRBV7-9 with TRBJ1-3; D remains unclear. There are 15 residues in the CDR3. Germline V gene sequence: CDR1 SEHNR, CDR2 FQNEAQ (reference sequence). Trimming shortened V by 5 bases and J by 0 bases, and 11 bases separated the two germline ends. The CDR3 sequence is CASSPIPSSGNTIYF. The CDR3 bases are TGTGCCAGCAGCCCCATCCCGAGCTCTGGAAACACCATATATTTT.

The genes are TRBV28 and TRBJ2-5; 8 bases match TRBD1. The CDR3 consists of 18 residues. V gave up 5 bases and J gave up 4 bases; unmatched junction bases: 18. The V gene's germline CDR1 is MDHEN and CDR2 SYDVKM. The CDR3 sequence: CASSPRHAGGFIGETQYF. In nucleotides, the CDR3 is TGTGCCAGCAGTCCGAGACATGCAGGGGGCTTTATCGGAGAGACCCAGTACTTC.

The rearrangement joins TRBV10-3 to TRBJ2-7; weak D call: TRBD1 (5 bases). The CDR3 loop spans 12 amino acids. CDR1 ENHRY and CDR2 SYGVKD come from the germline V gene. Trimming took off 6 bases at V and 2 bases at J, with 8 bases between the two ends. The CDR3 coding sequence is TGTGCCATCAGACTGGACACCTACGAGCAGTACTTC. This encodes CAIRLDTYEQYF.

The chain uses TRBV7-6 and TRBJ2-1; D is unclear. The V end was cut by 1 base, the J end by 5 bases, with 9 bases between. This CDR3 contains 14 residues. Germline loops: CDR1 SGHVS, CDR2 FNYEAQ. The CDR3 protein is CASSLGASNNEQFF. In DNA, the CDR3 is TGTGCCAGCAGCTTAGGGGCCAGCAACAATGAGCAGTTCTTC. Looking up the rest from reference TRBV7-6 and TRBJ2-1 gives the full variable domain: GAGVSQSPRYKVTKRGQDVALRCDPISGHVSLYWYRQALGQGPEFLTYFNYEAQQDKSGLPNDRFSAERPEGSISTLTIQRTEQRDSAMYRCASSLGASNNEQFFGPGTRLTVL.

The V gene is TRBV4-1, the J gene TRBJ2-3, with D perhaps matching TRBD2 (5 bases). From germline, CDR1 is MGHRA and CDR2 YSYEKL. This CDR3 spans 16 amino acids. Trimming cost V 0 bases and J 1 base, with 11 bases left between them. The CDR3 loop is CASSQDPSGGTDTQYF. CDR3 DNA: TGCGCCAGCAGCCAAGATCCCAGCGGCGGCACAGATACGCAGTATTTT.

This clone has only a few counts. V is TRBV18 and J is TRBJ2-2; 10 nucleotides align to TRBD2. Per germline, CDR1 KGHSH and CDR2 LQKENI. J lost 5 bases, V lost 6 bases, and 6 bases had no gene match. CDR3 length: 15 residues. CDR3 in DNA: TGTGCCAGCTCGGCAGCGGGAGGGCAGACCGGGGAGCTGTTTTTT. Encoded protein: CASSAAGGQTGELFF.

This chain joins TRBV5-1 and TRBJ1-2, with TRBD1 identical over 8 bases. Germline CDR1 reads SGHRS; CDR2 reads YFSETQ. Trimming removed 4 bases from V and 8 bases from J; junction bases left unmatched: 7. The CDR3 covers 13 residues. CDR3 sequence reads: CASSPGQGEGYTF. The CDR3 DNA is TGCGCCAGCAGCCCAGGACAGGGCGAAGGCTACACCTTC.